The TCR beta chain under discussion was sequenced for a study of identical twins. Whole-study results and caveats: There is a chance that invariant MAIT and iNKT cells partially muddied zero-insertion analyses.

The V end was cut by 5 bases, the J end by 0 bases, with 14 bases between. Per germline, CDR1 MNHEY and CDR2 SMNVEV (reference sequence). The CDR3 is 15 amino acids. TCRdb re-derived calls from the 5' RACE reads in MiXCR, one entry per CDR3 protein. The sample consists of fewer than 550,000 distinct CDR3 sequences, approximately 14% of them appearing once. This clonotype appeared a few times. Antigen unknown. These data also featured in a second study, about yellow fever vaccine responses in identical twins.

Sequencing was done on a sample of CD4+ T cells sorted from blood. The sequence was obtained from a woman aged 18-29 years in good health. The genes are TRBV27 and TRBJ2-7, with D unresolved. The CDR3 sequence is CASSRDGPVSYEQYF. For the CDR3, the DNA is TGTGCCAGCAGTCGCGACGGACCGGTCTCCTACGAGCAGTACTTC.